This paragraph reports one T cell receptor beta chain. It lacks a known antigen. No quality values exist for individual bases; no much larger clone is one base distant. Looking up the germline V gene (reference sequence) yields CDR1 LNHDA and CDR2 SQIVND. The CDR3 measures 14 amino acids from cysteine to phenylalanine. Only the CDR3 DNA stays, 42 bases, in frame from base 1. V sheds 4 bases and J sheds 4 bases, leaving 13 bases between their ends. The protocol used for the library was the immunoSEQ multiplex PCR assay. TCR beta CDR3 sequencing was performed on DNA from the cultured, isolated CD4+ T cells. Concerning the study's data processing: Non-productive TCR sequences were removed, reads were trimmed to the CDR3 region, and CDR3s of at least 7 amino acids were retained. Antigen-specific clonotypes were identified using the MANAFEST web app by comparison of expansion in peptide wells against reference cultures. For clones to be considered positive, expansion at FDR<0.05 versus reference and all other wells, an odds ratio above 5, and a frequency above 0.1% in two replicate wells were required. A clonotype was defined as cross-reactive if the clonotype was significantly expanded both in SARS-CoV-2 spike wells and in at least one common cold coronavirus spike condition. Using the stringdist R package, CDR3 similarity was measured by Levenshtein distance, and unrooted trees were constructed with ape in R 3.6.1. Sourced from immuneACCESS, this table was stored by TCRdb with only in-frame sequences that have V and J called. A share of the clones is absent; for the studies checked, an unresolved V gene accounts for under half, and the remainder has no known explanation. The DNA gave D and trimming, while V, J and clone size come from that table. Recorded for this sample are tens of thousands of clones; around 80% of them occurred a single time. The ten largest make up 1% to 1.5% of the sample.

In the ViraFEST assay, PBMC were stimulated with viral peptide pools, and TCR sequencing was then used to find antigen-specific CD4+ T cell clonotypes based on their expansion. After approximately eleven days of culture, CD4+ T cells were isolated with the EasySep CD4+ T cell isolation kit. Each participant received two doses of an mRNA SARS-CoV-2 vaccine, either BNT162b2 or mRNA-1273. Healthy vaccine recipients had no prior SARS-CoV-2 infection, confirmed by negative nucleocapsid antibodies before and after vaccination. About 2.1 million PBMC per well were cultured with approximately 10 ug/ml peptides in IMDM containing 5% human AB serum, about 9.6 IU/ml IL-2 and gentamicin. Half of the culture medium was replaced with fresh IL-2-containing medium on days 3 and 7. Each peptide stimulation condition was cultured in triplicate wells unless otherwise noted. PBMC were separated from whole blood using Ficoll-Paque Plus gradient centrifugation and were then either cryopreserved at -140C or used fresh. The overlapping peptide pools covered the spike proteins of SARS-CoV-2 and of the common cold coronaviruses HCoV-NL63, HCoV-OC43 and HCoV-229E. The QIAamp micro DNA kit was used to extract genomic DNA from the cultured CD4+ T cells.

The sample comes from a study of vaccination effects on CD4 cells after COVID-19 (dated by TCRdb to between 2021 and 2022). With regard to the full study: Post-vaccine samples across the study were collected a median of 72 days after the second dose, with a range of 14 to 241. The full study included ten to eleven COVID-19 convalescent patients and several SARS-CoV-2-naive healthy vaccine recipients. In both COVID-19 convalescent patients and infection-naive vaccine recipients, the study compared SARS-CoV-2 spike-specific CD4+ TCR repertoires from before mRNA vaccination with those from after it. Cultures from other donors in the study were sequenced using the Oncomine TCR Beta short-read assay on an Illumina iSeq 100. On the study overall, not on this receptor specifically: Both infection-induced and vaccine-induced clones contracted markedly at late post-vaccination timepoints, which is consistent with waning T cell responses. Among healthy vaccine recipients, nearly all vaccine-induced clones were SARS-CoV-2 mono-reactive, and only 1 of 255 was cross-reactive with common cold coronaviruses. Limitations of the study were the small number of convalescent patients and the absence of early post-infection timepoints.

This receptor chain uses TRBV19 and TRBJ2-5; the D call could be TRBD1 or TRBD2, with each sharing 6 bases. The receptor comes from a human donor who received a COVID-19 vaccine. Material: CD4+ T cells from PBMCs cultured with HCoV-229E spike peptides, obtained after COVID-19 vaccination. Explained via the paper, the cell subset or site label denotes: HCoV-229E spike overlapping peptide pool stimulation. The nucleotides read TGTGCCAGTAGTAGAGGGGGGTTCGGAGAGACCCAGTACTTC. Its translation is CASSRGGFGETQYF.